This TCR beta chain was documented in a study of T-cell reconstitution after alpha-beta-depleted transplantation in children. Findings of the study overall: Where some patients showed high TCRbeta diversity at day 60, it came from recipient T cells and thymic progenitors that had survived. Reports say that about two months after transplant, the alpha-beta T cells came out of several hundred graft clones that had expanded.

Between the trimmed V and J ends, which lost 4 bases and 7 bases, there was a span of 7 bases. Germline V gives CDR1 SSHAT, CDR2 FNYEAQ (reference sequence). The CDR3 consists of 11 residues. Preparation of the TCRbeta library involved a method that used unique molecular identifiers. Each CDR3 protein gets one entry after TCRdb re-called the PCR reads with MiXCR. This table has approximately 82,000 distinct CDR3 sequences, roughly 15% appearing once. The sample holds a few counts of this clonotype. The target antigen is unknown. This sequence originates from a male patient under 10 years old who had a stem cell transplant for acute lymphoblastic leukemia, so the T cells may come from the graft donor. Sequencing was performed on PBMCs, mostly from graft donor cells, taken 180 days after TCRalphabeta/CD19-depleted stem cell transplant. V gene TRBV7-7 combines with J gene TRBJ2-5, with D tentatively TRBD2 (6 bases). The CDR3, as DNA: TGTGCCAGCAGCTGGAGGGGGACCCAGTACTTC. This gives the protein CASSWRGTQYF.